This TCR beta chain was found in a study of shared clonotypes between healthy human individuals. Study summary: The cohort comprised a couple of women and a few men. Their ages spanned 18 to 49 years. Overall study findings and caveats: Specimens sampled were limited to blood, with tissue repertoires likely differing.

Regarding this clone: What it binds is not known. Since a far larger clone is one base different, this is likely a read error. The same CDR3 arises from other DNA sequences in this sample as well.

TCRdb keeps only in-frame clones here, not all; method: immunoSEQ multiplex PCR. The data hold around 500,000 clones, with 79% observed a single time. The CDR3 is 14 residues long. Germline lookup yields CDR1 GTSNPN and CDR2 SVGIG (reference sequence). This sequence joins TRBV30 and TRBJ2-5; 13 positions match TRBD2. This clonotype originated in a middle-aged woman in good health. Some clones in this sample may be carry-over from other donors' samples. Sequenced sample: PBMCs. DNA for the CDR3: TGTGCATGGACTAGCGGGAGCTTTCAGGAGACCCAGTACTTC. Residues: CAWTSGSFQETQYF.